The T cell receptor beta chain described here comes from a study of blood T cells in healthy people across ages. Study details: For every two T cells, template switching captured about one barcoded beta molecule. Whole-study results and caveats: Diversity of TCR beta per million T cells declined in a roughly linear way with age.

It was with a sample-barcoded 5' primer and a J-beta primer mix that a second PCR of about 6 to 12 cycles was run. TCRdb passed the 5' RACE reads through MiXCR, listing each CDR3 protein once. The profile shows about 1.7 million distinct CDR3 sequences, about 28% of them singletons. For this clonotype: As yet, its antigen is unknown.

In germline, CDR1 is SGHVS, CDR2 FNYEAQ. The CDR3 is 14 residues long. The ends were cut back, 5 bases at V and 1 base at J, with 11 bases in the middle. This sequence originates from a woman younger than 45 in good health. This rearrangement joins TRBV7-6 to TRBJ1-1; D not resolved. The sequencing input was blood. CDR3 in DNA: TGTGCCAGCAGCCGTAGTTTCGGGAACACTGAAGCTTTCTTT. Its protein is CASSRSFGNTEAFF.